This TCR beta chain was profiled in a study of control samples from healthy donors and cancer patients. Produced via immunoSEQ multiplex PCR; TCRdb's table is partial and in-frame only. The table lists 46,000 or so clones, around 94% of them singletons, with about 0.74% in the top ten. The V gene lost 1 base and the J gene lost 1 base, with 2 bases spanning the gap. This CDR3 spans 12 amino acids. CDR1 is SEHNR and CDR2 is FQNEAQ in the germline V gene (reference sequence). The TCR comes from a man younger than 45 with colorectal cancer. This sequence joins TRBV7-9 and TRBJ2-7, with D unclear. The sample consisted of PBMCs. CDR3 protein: CASSLGSYEQYF. The CDR3 region has the DNA TGTGCCAGCAGCTTAGGTTCCTACGAGCAGTACTTC.